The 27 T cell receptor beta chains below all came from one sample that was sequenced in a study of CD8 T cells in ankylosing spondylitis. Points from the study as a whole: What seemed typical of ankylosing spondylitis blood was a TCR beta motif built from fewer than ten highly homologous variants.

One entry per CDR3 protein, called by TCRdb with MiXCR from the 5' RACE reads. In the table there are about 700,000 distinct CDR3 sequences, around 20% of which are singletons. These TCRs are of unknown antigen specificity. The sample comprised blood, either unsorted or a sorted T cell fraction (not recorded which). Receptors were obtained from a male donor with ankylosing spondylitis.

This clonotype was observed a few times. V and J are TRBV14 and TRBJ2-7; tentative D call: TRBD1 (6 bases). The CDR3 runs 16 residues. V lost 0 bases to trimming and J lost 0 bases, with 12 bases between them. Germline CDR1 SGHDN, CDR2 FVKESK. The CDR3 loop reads CASSQEGTLSSYEQYF. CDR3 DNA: TGTGCCAGCAGCCAAGAGGGGACATTGAGCTCCTACGAGCAGTACTTC. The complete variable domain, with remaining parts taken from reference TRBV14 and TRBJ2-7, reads EAGVTQFPSHSVIEKGQTVTLRCDPISGHDNLYWYRRVMGKEIKFLLHFVKESKQDESGMPNNRFLAERTGGTYSTLKVQPAELEDSGVYFCASSQEGTLSSYEQYFGPGTRLTVT.

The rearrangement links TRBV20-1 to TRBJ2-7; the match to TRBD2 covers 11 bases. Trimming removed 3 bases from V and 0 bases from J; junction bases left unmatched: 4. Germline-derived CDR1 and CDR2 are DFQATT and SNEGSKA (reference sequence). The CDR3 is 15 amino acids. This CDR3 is CSASGGLAGSYEQYF. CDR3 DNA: TGCAGTGCTAGCGGAGGACTAGCGGGCTCCTACGAGCAGTACTTC.

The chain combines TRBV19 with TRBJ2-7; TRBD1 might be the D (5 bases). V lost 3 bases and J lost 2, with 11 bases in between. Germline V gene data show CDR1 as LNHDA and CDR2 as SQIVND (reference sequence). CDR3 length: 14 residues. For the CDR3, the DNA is TGTGCCAGTAGTATTAAGAAGGGGACCTACGAGCAGTACTTC. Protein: CASSIKKGTYEQYF.

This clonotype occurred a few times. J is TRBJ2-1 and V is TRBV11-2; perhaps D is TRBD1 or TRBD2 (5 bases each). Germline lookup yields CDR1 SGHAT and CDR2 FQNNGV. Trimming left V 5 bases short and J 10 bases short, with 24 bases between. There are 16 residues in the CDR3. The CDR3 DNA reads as TGTGCCAGCAGCCAAAACTCGGGACGCACCCTACTCGAGCAGTTCTTC. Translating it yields CASSQNSGRTLLEQFF.

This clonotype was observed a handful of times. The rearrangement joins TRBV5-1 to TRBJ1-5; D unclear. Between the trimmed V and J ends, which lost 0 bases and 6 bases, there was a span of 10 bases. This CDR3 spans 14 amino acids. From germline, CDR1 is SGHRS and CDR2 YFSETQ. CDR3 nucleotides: TGCGCCAGCAGCTTGGCCGGGGAAGCTCAGCCCCAGCATTTT. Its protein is CASSLAGEAQPQHF.

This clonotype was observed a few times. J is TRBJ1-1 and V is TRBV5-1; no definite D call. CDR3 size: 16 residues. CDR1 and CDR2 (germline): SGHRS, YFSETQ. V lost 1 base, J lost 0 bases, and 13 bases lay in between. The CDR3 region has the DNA TGCGCCAGCAGCTTGCCATCGCTGGGCGTGAACACTGAAGCTTTCTTT. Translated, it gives CASSLPSLGVNTEAFF.

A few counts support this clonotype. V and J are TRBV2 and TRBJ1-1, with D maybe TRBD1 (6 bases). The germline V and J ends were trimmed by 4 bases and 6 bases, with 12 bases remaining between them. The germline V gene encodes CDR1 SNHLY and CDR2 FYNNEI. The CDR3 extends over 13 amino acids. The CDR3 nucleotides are TGTGCCAGCAGTGTTACAGGGTGGTCTGAAGCTTTCTTT. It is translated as CASSVTGWSEAFF.

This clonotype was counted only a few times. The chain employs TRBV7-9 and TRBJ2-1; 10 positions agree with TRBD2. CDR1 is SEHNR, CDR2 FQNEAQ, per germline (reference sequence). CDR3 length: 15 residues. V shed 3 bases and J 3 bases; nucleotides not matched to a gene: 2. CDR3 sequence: CASSFGTSVYNEQFF. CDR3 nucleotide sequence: TGTGCCAGCAGCTTCGGGACTAGCGTCTACAATGAGCAGTTCTTC. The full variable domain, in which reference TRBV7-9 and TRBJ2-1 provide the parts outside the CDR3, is DTGVSQNPRHKITKRGQNVTFRCDPISEHNRLYWYRQTLGQGPEFLTYFQNEAQLEKSRLLSDRFSAERPKGSFSTLEIQRTEQGDSAMYLCASSFGTSVYNEQFFGPGTRLTVL.

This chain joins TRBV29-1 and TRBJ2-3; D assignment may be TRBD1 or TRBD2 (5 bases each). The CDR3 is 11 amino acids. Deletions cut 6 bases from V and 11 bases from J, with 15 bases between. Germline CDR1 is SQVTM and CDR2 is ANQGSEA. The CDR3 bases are TGCAGCGTCCTAGCCCAGGGCGGGCAGTATTTT. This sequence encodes CSVLAQGGQYF.

The CDR3 loop reads CASSLTDLFNEQFF. DNA of the CDR3: TGCGCCAGCAGCTTGACCGACTTATTCAATGAGCAGTTCTTC. V gene TRBV5-1 combines with J gene TRBJ2-1; D gene ambiguous. From germline, CDR1 is SGHRS and CDR2 YFSETQ. The V gene lost 1 base and the J gene lost 6 bases, with 11 bases spanning the gap. CDR3 length equals 14 residues.

For the CDR3, the DNA is TGTGCCAGCAGTGACCAGACGGTTCAGCCCCAGCATTTT. This encodes CASSDQTVQPQHF. The rearrangement links TRBV6-2 or TRBV6-3 to TRBJ1-5, with D hard to call. This CDR3 has 13 amino acids. The germline gives CDR1 MNHEY, CDR2 SVGEGT. Trimming cost V 5 bases and J 6 bases, with 11 bases left between them.

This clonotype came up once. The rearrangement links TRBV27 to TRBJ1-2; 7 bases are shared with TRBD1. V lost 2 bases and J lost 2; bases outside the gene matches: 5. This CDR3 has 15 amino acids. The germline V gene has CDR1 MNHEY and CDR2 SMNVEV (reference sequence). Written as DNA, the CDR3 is TGTGCCAGCAGTTTAACACAGGGGACCAACTATGGCTACACCTTC. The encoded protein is CASSLTQGTNYGYTF.

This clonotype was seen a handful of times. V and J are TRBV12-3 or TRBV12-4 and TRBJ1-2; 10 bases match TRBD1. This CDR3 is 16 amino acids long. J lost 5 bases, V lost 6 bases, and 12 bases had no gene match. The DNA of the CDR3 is TGTGCCAGCAGCCTAGACAGGGGGCAAGGGGGATATGGCTACACCTTC. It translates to CASSLDRGQGGYGYTF.

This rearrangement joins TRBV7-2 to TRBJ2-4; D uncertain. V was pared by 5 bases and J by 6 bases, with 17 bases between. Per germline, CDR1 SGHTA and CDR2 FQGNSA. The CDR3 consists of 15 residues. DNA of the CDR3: TGTGCCAGCAGCCCCAAAATAGACAATGGAAACATTCAGTACTTC. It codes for CASSPKIDNGNIQYF.

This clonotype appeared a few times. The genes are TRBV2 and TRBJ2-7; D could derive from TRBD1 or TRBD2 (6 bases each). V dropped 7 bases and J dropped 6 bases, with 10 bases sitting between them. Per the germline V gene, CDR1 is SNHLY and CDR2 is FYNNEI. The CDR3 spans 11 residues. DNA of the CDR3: TGTGCCAGCAAGGGGGGTTTCGAGCAGTACTTC. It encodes CASKGGFEQYF.

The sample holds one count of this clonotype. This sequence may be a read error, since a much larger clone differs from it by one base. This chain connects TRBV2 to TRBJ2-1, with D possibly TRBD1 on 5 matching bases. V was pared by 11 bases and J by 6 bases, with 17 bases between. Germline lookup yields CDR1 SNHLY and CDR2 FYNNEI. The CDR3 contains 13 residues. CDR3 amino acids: CALAQGLSNEQFF. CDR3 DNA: TGTGCCTTAGCCCAGGGCCTGAGCAATGAGCAGTTCTTC.

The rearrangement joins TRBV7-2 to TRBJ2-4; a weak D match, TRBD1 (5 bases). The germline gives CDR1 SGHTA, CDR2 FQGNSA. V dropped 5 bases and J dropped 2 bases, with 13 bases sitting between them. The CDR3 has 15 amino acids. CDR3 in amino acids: CASSPTSGPKNIQYF. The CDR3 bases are TGTGCCAGCAGCCCCACGTCAGGGCCCAAAAACATTCAGTACTTC. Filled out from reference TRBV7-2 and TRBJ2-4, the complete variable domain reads GAGVSQSPSNKVTEKGKDVELRCDPISGHTALYWYRQSLGQGLEFLIYFQGNSAPDKSGLPSDRFSAERTGGSVSTLTIQRTQQEDSAVYLCASSPTSGPKNIQYFGAGTRLSVL.

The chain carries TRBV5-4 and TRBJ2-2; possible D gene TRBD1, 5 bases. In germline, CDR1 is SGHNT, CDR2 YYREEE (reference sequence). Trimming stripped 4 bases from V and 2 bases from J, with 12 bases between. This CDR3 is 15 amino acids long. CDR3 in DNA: TGTGCCAGCAGCCACTTTGACAGAAACACCGGGGAGCTGTTTTTT. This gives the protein CASSHFDRNTGELFF.

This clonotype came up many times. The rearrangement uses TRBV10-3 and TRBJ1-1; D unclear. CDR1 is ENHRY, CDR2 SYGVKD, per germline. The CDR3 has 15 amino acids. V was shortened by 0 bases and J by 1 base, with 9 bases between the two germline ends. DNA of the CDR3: TGTGCCATCAGTGAGTCCGGGTCCGGGAACACTGAAGCTTTCTTT. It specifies CAISESGSGNTEAFF.

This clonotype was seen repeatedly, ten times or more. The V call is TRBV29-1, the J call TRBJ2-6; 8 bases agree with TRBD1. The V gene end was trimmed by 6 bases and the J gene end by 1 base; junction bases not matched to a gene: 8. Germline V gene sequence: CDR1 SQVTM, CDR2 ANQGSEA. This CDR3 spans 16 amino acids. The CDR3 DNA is TGCAGCGTACCGGACAGGGAATCGTCTGGGGCCAACGTCCTGACTTTC. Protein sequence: CSVPDRESSGANVLTF.

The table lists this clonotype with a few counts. DNA of the CDR3: TGCGCCAGCAGCTTGTTGGGCGAGAACTACGAGCAGTACTTC. It encodes CASSLLGENYEQYF. The genes are TRBV5-1 and TRBJ2-7, with D unresolved. Germline CDR1 reads SGHRS; CDR2 reads YFSETQ. This CDR3 spans 14 amino acids. Trimming took 1 base from V and 3 from J, leaving 11 bases between them.

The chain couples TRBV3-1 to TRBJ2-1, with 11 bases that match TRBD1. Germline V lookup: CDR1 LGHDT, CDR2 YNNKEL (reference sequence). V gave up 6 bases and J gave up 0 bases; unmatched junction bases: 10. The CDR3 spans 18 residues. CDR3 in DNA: TGTGCCAGCAGTCATCCGTACGGGACAGGGGGCTCCTACAATGAGCAGTTCTTC. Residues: CASSHPYGTGGSYNEQFF.

CDR3 nucleotides: TGTGCCATCAGTGGGTCTGGCGGTCAAGAGACCCAGTACTTC. Translated, it gives CAISGSGGQETQYF. This sequence joins TRBV10-3 and TRBJ2-5; D ambiguous. Germline V lookup: CDR1 ENHRY, CDR2 SYGVKD. V was cut by 4 bases and J by 2 bases, with 11 bases left in between. This CDR3 has 14 amino acids.

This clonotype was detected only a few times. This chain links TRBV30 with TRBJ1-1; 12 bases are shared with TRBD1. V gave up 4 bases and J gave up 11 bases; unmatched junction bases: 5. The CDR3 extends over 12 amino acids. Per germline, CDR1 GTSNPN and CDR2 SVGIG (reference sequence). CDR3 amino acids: CAWTSGQGAAFF. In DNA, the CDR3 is TGTGCCTGGACCTCGGGACAGGGGGCTGCTTTCTTT.

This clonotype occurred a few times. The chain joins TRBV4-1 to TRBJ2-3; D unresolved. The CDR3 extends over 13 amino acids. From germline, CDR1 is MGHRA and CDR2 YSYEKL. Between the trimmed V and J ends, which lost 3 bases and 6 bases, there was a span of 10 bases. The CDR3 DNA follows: TGCGCCAGCAGCCAGGGGTTCAGGGATACGCAGTATTTT. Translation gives CASSQGFRDTQYF.

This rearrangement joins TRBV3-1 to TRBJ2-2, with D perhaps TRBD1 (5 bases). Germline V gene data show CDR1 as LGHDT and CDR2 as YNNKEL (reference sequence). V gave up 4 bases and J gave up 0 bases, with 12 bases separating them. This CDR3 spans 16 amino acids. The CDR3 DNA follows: TGTGCCAGCAGCCCGACTGGACAATCGAACACCGGGGAGCTGTTTTTT. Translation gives CASSPTGQSNTGELFF.

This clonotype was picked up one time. The chain's CDR3 is CASSLLISEQYF. CDR3 bases: TGTGCCAGCAGTTTACTCATCTCGGAACAGTACTTC. The rearrangement uses TRBV28 and TRBJ2-7; no clear D. CDR1 is MDHEN and CDR2 is SYDVKM in the germline V gene. V shed 2 bases and J shed 10 bases, with 12 bases lying between them. This CDR3 has 12 amino acids.